This T cell receptor (beta chain) appears in the sequencing data of a study of human T cells and chemical hapten exposure. Study-wide context: Doses of diphenylcyclopropenone went to the patients' scalps weekly throughout the roughly 24-week study. TCR yield per sample varied, mainly due to pooled library volumes. Study findings and constraints: Having alopecia, the donors may differ immunologically from healthy people.

The length of the CDR3 is 15 residues. V trimming: 4 bases; J trimming: 0 bases; junction bases outside the gene matches: 6. CDR1 and CDR2 from the germline V gene are SGHTA and FQGNSA. There are a few counts of this clonotype. The antigen remains unidentified. Each cDNA molecule in the library carried unique molecular identifiers. TCRdb reanalysed the RACE reads using MiXCR and keeps one entry per CDR3 protein. The sample holds tens of thousands of distinct CDR3 sequences, roughly 12% seen once. Stated time point: patch test 3, about 24 weeks after DPC sensitization. Treatment: therapeutic diphenylcyclopropenone sensitization with weekly scalp DPC.

Sequencing used whole blood, obtained in connection with sensitization to the hapten diphenylcyclopropenone (DPC). The gene calls are TRBV7-2 and TRBJ2-7; TRBD1 agrees at 7 bases. The sequence came from a man aged 25-45 years with alopecia areata. Some clones in this sample may be carry-over from other donors' samples. DNA for the CDR3: TGTGCCAGCAGCTCCCGGACAGGACACTCCTACGAGCAGTACTTC. Translating gives CASSSRTGHSYEQYF.